This T cell receptor beta chain was profiled in a study of neurological immune-mediated disorders. Each sorted-subset library came from fewer than 1.3 million CD4+ or CD8+ T cells. Template-switch 5'RACE cDNA synthesis added a 10-nucleotide unique molecular identifier. Over 190 million TCR-beta sequences, together covering 15-18 subjects, were produced by every individual sequencing run that was carried out. From the 5' RACE reads, TCRdb called clonotypes with MiXCR, one entry per CDR3 protein. The data contain some 22,000 distinct CDR3 sequences, 15% to 20% of them singletons. This CDR3 region has 15 residues. From germline, CDR1 is DFQATT and CDR2 SNEGSKA (reference sequence). V was pared by 6 bases and J by 6 bases, with 12 bases of the junction left unmatched. This clonotype ranks as medium-sized.

V usage is TRBV20-1 and J usage is TRBJ1-5; 9 bases are a match to TRBD1. Material: CD8+ T cells from blood. The clonotype was recovered from a woman between 18 and 29 years old with multiple sclerosis. CDR3 sequence: CSAQRPGQGSQPQHF. Written as DNA, the CDR3 is TGCAGTGCCCAACGCCCGGGACAGGGATCTCAGCCCCAGCATTTT.